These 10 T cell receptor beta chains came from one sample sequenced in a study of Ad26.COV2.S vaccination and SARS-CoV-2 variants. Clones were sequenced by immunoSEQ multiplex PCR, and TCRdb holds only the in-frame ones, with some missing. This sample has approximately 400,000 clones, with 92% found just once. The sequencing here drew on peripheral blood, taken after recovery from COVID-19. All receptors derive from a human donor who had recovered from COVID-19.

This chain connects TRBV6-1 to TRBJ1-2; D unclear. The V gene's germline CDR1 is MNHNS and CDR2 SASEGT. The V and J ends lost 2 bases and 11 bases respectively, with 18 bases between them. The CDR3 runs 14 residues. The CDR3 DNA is TGTGCCAGCAGTGAACGCCCCGACCGAACCGGTTACACCTTC. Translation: CASSERPDRTGYTF.

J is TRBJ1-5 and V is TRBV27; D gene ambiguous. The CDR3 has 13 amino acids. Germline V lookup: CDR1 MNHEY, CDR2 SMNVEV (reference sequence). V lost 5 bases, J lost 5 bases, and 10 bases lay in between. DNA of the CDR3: TGTGCCAGCAGTATCTACGCACATCAGCCCCAGCATTTT. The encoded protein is CASSIYAHQPQHF.

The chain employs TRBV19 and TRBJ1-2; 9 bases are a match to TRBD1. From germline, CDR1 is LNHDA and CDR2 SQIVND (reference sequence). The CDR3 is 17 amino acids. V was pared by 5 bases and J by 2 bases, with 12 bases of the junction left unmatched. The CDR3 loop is CASSPPRRTGANYGYTF. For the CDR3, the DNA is TGTGCCAGTAGTCCACCCCGACGGACAGGGGCAAACTATGGCTACACCTTC.

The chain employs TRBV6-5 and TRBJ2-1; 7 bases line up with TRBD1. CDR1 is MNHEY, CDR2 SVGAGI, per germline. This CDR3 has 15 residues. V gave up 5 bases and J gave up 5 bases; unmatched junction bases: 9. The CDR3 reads CASSTPGTADNEQFF. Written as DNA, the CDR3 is TGTGCCAGCAGTACTCCCGGGACAGCAGACAATGAGCAGTTCTTC.

CDR3 in amino acids: CATSSPRGTEEWRNTEAFF. The CDR3 nucleotides read TGTGCCACCAGCAGTCCCCGGGGGACAGAAGAATGGAGGAACACTGAAGCTTTCTTT. This chain connects TRBV15 to TRBJ1-1; 7 bases map to TRBD1. This CDR3 is 19 amino acids long. The V gene's germline CDR1 is LNHNV and CDR2 YYDKDF (reference sequence). The V segment lost 3 bases and the J segment 1 base; nucleotides outside the gene matches: 17.

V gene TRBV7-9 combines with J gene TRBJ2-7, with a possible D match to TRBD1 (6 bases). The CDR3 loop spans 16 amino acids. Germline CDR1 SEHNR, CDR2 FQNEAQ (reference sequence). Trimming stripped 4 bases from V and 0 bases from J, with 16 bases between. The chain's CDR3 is CASSSRKTGSSYEQYF. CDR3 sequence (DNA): TGTGCCAGCAGCTCCCGCAAGACAGGAAGCTCCTACGAGCAGTACTTC.

Written as DNA, the CDR3 is TGTGCTAGTGTAAGGGCCCCAGGGACTCAGCCCCAGCATTTT. It yields the protein CASVRAPGTQPQHF. The rearrangement links TRBV12-5 to TRBJ1-5; D might be TRBD1 (5 bases). The germline V gene has CDR1 LGHNT and CDR2 FRNRAP. Trimming removed 7 bases from V and 6 bases from J, with 16 bases in between. This CDR3 is 14 amino acids long.

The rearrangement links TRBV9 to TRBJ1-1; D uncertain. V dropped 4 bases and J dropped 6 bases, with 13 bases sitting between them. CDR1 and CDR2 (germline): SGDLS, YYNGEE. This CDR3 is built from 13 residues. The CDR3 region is CASSLDSGPEAFF. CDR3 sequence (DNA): TGTGCCAGCAGCTTAGATAGCGGTCCTGAAGCTTTCTTT. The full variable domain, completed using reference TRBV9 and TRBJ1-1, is DSGVTQTPKHLITATGQRVTLRCSPRSGDLSVYWYQQSLDQGLQFLIQYYNGEERAKGNILERFSAQQFPDLHSELNLSSLELGDSALYFCASSLDSGPEAFFGQGTRLTVV.

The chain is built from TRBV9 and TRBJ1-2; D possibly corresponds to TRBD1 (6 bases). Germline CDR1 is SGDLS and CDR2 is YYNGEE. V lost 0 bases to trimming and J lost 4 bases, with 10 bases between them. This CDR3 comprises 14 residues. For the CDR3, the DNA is TGTGCCAGCAGCGTAGCTTCAGGGGCCTATGGCTACACCTTC. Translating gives CASSVASGAYGYTF.

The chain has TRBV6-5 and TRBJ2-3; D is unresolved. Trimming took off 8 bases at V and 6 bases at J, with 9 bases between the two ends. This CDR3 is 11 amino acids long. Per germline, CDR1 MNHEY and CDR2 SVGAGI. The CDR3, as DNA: TGTGCCAGCGGGGTCGGGGATACGCAGTATTTT. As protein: CASGVGDTQYF.